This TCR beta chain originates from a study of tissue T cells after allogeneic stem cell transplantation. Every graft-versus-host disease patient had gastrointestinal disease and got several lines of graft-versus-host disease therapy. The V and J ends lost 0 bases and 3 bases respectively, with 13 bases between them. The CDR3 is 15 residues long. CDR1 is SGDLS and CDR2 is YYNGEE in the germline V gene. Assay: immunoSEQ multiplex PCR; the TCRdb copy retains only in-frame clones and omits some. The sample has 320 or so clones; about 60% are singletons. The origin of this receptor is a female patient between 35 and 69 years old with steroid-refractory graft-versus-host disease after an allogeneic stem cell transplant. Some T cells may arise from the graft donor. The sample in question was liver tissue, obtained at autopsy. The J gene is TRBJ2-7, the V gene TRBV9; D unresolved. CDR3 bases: TGTGCCAGCAGCGTAGGGGCCCGCGGAGACTACGAGCAGTACTTC. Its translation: CASSVGARGDYEQYF.